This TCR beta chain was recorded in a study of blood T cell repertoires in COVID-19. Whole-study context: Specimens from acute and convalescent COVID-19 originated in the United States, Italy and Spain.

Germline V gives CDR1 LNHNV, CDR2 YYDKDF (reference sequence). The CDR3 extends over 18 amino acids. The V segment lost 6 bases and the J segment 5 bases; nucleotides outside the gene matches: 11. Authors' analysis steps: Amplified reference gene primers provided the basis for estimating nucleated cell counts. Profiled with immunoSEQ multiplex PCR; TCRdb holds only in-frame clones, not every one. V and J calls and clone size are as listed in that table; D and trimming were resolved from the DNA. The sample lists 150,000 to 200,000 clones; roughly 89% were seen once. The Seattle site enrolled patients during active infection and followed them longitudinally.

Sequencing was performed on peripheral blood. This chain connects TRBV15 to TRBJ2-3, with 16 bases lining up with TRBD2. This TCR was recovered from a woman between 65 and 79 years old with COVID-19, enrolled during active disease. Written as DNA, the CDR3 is TGTGCCACCAGAATGTCCGGGACTAGCGGGGGGGCAGAAGATACGCAGTATTTT. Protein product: CATRMSGTSGGAEDTQYF.